This TCR beta chain was profiled in a study of CD8+ T cells in alopecia areata. Looking at the study overall: The investigators scored severity in treated patients by the percentage of affected scalp area. Overall study results and limits: The study found that many expanded lesional clones persisted in scalp and blood during tofacitinib. Tofacitinib delivered significant drops in scalp clonality and in expanded CD8+ clones among the top 100.

Worth noting for this clone: No antigen is known for it.

As the sequencing template, cDNA was produced by extracting RNA and reverse transcribing it. Assay: immunoSEQ multiplex PCR; the TCRdb copy retains only in-frame clones and omits some. The sample lists about 200,000 clones, 50% to 60% occurring once. This CDR3 has 13 residues. CDR1 is SGDLS and CDR2 is YYNGEE in the germline V gene. Trimming removed 3 bases from V and 10 bases from J; junction bases left unmatched: 9. Treatment meaning: oral pan-JAK inhibitor, 5-10 mg twice daily. The receptor's source is a human donor with alopecia areata. Sequenced here: CD4+ T cells sorted from blood, sampled at week 4, from a patient treated with tofacitinib. This chain connects TRBV9 to TRBJ2-7; 8 nucleotides align to TRBD2. CDR3 nucleotide sequence: TGTGCCAGCAGCGCGCCGGGACTAGAAAACCAGTACTTC. Translation: CASSAPGLENQYF.